Following are 15 T cell receptor beta chains from one sample sequenced in a study of T cells after yellow fever vaccination. MiXCR was run by TCRdb on the 5' RACE reads, yielding one entry per CDR3 protein. The sample consists of about 630,000 distinct CDR3 sequences, 9% to 15% of them appearing once. The specimen was PBMCs, collected on the day of the yellow fever booster vaccination. These receptors originate from a man aged 25-45 years who received the YFV17D yellow fever vaccine.

V usage is TRBV20-1 and J usage is TRBJ2-2, with TRBD2 matching 10 bases. Germline values: CDR1 DFQATT, CDR2 SNEGSKA (reference sequence). The CDR3 covers 17 residues. Unmatched junction bases numbered 17, after V lost 5 bases and J lost 8 bases. CDR3 residues: CSAPPASGSHVEGELFF. Written as DNA, the CDR3 is TGCAGTGCTCCCCCGGCTAGCGGGAGCCACGTAGAGGGGGAGCTGTTTTTT.

This clonotype was recorded a few times. The chain joins TRBV5-1 to TRBJ1-3; the D is unclear. The length of the CDR3 is 16 residues. Germline loops: CDR1 SGHRS, CDR2 YFSETQ. V shed 0 bases and J shed 0 bases, with 10 bases lying between them. The CDR3 region is CASSLAGAGSGNTIYF. CDR3 DNA sequence: TGCGCCAGCAGCTTGGCCGGAGCCGGCTCTGGAAACACCATATATTTT. The variable domain in full, with the rest retrieved from reference TRBV5-1 and TRBJ1-3, is KAGVTQTPRYLIKTRGQQVTLSCSPISGHRSVSWYQQTPGQGLQFLFEYFSETQRNKGNFPGRFSGRQFSNSRSEMNVSTLELGDSALYLCASSLAGAGSGNTIYFGEGSWLTVV.

This clonotype came up a few times. This chain joins TRBV6-2 or TRBV6-3 and TRBJ2-2; D is ambiguous. The CDR3 is made up of 14 amino acids. Germline CDR1 is MNHEY and CDR2 is SVGEGT. The V end lost 6 bases, the J end lost 5 bases, and 13 bases lay between the germline ends. The CDR3 region is CASSNAWITGELFF. The CDR3 DNA reads as TGTGCCAGCAGCAATGCCTGGATTACCGGGGAGCTGTTTTTT.

This clonotype was counted between two and nine times. This rearrangement joins TRBV20-1 to TRBJ1-1, with 8 nucleotides matching TRBD1. J was trimmed by 1 base and V by 0 bases; bases with no gene match: 4. The CDR3 is 15 residues long. Per the germline V gene, CDR1 is DFQATT and CDR2 is SNEGSKA (reference sequence). CDR3 sequence: CSARDTGTGNTEAFF. In DNA form, the CDR3 reads TGCAGTGCTAGAGACACCGGGACAGGGAACACTGAAGCTTTCTTT.

This clonotype was seen a handful of times. In DNA, the CDR3 is TGTGCCAGCAGCCGCAGGTCGATGGGAGGTGAAAAACTGTTTTTT. Translated: CASSRRSMGGEKLFF. The V gene is TRBV7-9, the J gene TRBJ1-4, with D unresolved. This CDR3 has 15 residues. Trimming cost V 5 bases and J 7 bases, with 17 bases left between them. CDR1 and CDR2 (germline): SEHNR, FQNEAQ (reference sequence).

This clonotype showed up just a few times. The chain joins TRBV7-2 to TRBJ2-7, with D perhaps matching TRBD1 (6 bases). Germline V gives CDR1 SGHTA, CDR2 FQGNSA. The CDR3 is 15 residues long. Trimming shortened V by 5 bases and J by 0 bases, and 14 bases separated the two germline ends. This chain's CDR3 is CASSVGQLYSYEQYF. For the CDR3, the DNA is TGTGCCAGCAGCGTGGGACAACTGTACTCCTACGAGCAGTACTTC.

The rearrangement joins TRBV28 to TRBJ2-7; TRBD2 is a possible D gene (7 bases). This CDR3 spans 14 amino acids. Germline V gene data show CDR1 as MDHEN and CDR2 as SYDVKM. The V end lost 8 bases, the J end lost 6 bases, and 20 bases lay between the germline ends. The DNA of the CDR3 is TGTGCCAGCCTTTCGCCGGGGCGGGGGCTCGAGCAGTACTTC. It encodes CASLSPGRGLEQYF.

In its sample, this clonotype was seen a few times. Here the CDR3 reads CSVRGGSTDTQYF. The CDR3, as DNA: TGCAGTGTTCGAGGGGGGAGCACAGATACGCAGTATTTT. The chain links TRBV29-1 to TRBJ2-3, with D perhaps given as TRBD1 or TRBD2 (6 bases each). Germline values: CDR1 SQVTM, CDR2 ANQGSEA. The CDR3 totals 13 residues.

The sample holds a few counts of this clonotype. The chain is built from TRBV7-9 and TRBJ1-2; weak D call: TRBD1 (5 bases). This CDR3 has 15 residues. Germline V gene lookup returns CDR1 SEHNR and CDR2 FQNEAQ (reference sequence). Trimming shortened V by 1 base and J by 0 bases, and 9 bases separated the two germline ends. The CDR3: CASSLGEQANYGYTF. DNA of the CDR3: TGTGCCAGCAGCTTAGGAGAACAGGCTAACTATGGCTACACCTTC.

There are a few counts of this clonotype. The chain has TRBV20-1 and TRBJ2-7; 7 bases line up with TRBD2. This CDR3 spans 12 amino acids. CDR1 and CDR2 (germline): DFQATT, SNEGSKA (reference sequence). The V gene end was trimmed by 6 bases and the J gene end by 5 bases; junction bases not matched to a gene: 7. The CDR3 nucleotides read TGCAGTGCCGGGCGGGAGCCCCACGAGCAGTACTTC. This encodes CSAGREPHEQYF.

The rearrangement links TRBV6-1 to TRBJ2-3; D possibly corresponds to TRBD1 (7 bases). This CDR3 is built from 15 residues. Trimming took off 2 bases at V and 6 bases at J, with 15 bases between the two ends. In germline, CDR1 is MNHNS, CDR2 SASEGT. CDR3 loop: CASSERRGRDDTQYF. CDR3 nucleotides: TGTGCCAGCAGTGAACGGAGGGGGCGCGACGATACGCAGTATTTT.

This clonotype has more than one count but fewer than ten. The chain combines TRBV27 with TRBJ2-7; 10 bases align to TRBD1. The CDR3 has 15 residues. Per germline, CDR1 MNHEY and CDR2 SMNVEV (reference sequence). The V and J ends lost 5 bases and 3 bases, in that order; junction bases with no gene match: 7. The DNA for the CDR3 is TGTGCCAGCAGTCAATCCGGGACAGGGGACTACGAGCAGTACTTC. Its protein is CASSQSGTGDYEQYF.

CDR3 sequence (DNA): TGCGCCAGCAGCCAAGATTGGGCAGGGTTTGGGGGAATAGCCAAAAACATTCAGTACTTC. As protein: CASSQDWAGFGGIAKNIQYF. The chain links TRBV4-3 to TRBJ2-4; D is perhaps TRBD1 or TRBD2 (5 bases each). CDR1 is LGHNA and CDR2 is YSLEER in the germline V gene. The CDR3 is 20 residues long. The V end was cut by 0 bases, the J end by 0 bases, with 21 bases between.

The V gene is TRBV20-1, the J gene TRBJ1-1, with a weak D call TRBD1 (6 bases). V lost 2 bases and J 5 bases, leaving 24 bases between the germline ends. Germline values: CDR1 DFQATT, CDR2 SNEGSKA (reference sequence). CDR3 size: 17 residues. CDR3 region: CSARSVQGGLGGTEAFF. The CDR3 DNA follows: TGCAGTGCTAGATCAGTACAGGGTGGATTAGGTGGGACTGAAGCTTTCTTT.

This clonotype turned up a few times. Compared with germline, one end of the junction differs, possibly owing to a read error. The V call is TRBV18, the J call TRBJ2-7; 12 bases are a match to TRBD2. Germline lookup yields CDR1 KGHSH and CDR2 LQKENI. The length of the CDR3 is 14 residues. Here the CDR3 DNA reads TGTGCCAGCTCACCCCCGGGACTAGCGGGCCCCGCGAACTTC. Encoded protein: CASSPPGLAGPANF.